Listed below are T cell receptor beta chains from one sample, sequenced in a study of cytomegalovirus exposure and HLA in healthy donors. Some clones are missing from TCRdb's copy, which holds only in-frame ones; the method was immunoSEQ multiplex PCR. The sample holds 50,000 or so clones, 60% to 75% seen once. The sequencing input was PBMCs. Receptor source: a woman between 50 and 59 years old in good health and CMV-seronegative. The CDR3 runs from the conserved cysteine through the conserved F or W. Each record gives: clone size, V gene, J gene, D gene, CDR3 protein, CDR3 DNA. A D gene is named only where the DNA matches it firmly. Only some rows state a clone size, as once, few, many or a class for expanded clones.

abundance: -; v_gene: TRBV29-1; j_gene: TRBJ2-3; d_gene: -; CDR3aa: CSVEGTGDGDTQYF; CDR3nt: TGCAGCGTTGAAGGGACGGGGGATGGGGATACGCAGTATTTT
abundance: -; v_gene: TRBV10-3; j_gene: TRBJ1-2; d_gene: -; CDR3aa: CAISEKERRNYGYTF; CDR3nt: TGTGCCATCAGTGAAAAGGAGAGACGGAACTATGGCTACACCTTC
abundance: -; v_gene: TRBV16; j_gene: TRBJ1-5; d_gene: TRBD1; CDR3aa: CASSHRDRGNQPQHF; CDR3nt: TGTGCCAGCAGCCATCGGGACAGGGGCAATCAGCCCCAGCATTTT
abundance: -; v_gene: TRBV2; j_gene: TRBJ2-1; d_gene: -; CDR3aa: CASSDSGYGWGFLDEQFF; CDR3nt: TGTGCCAGCAGTGATTCAGGATATGGCTGGGGCTTTTTGGATGAGCAGTTCTTC
abundance: -; v_gene: TRBV28; j_gene: TRBJ1-2; d_gene: -; CDR3aa: CASSQGLKGYTF; CDR3nt: TGTGCCAGCAGCCAGGGTCTTAAGGGCTACACCTTC
abundance: -; v_gene: TRBV6-5; j_gene: TRBJ2-7; d_gene: TRBD2; CDR3aa: CASSYLLLAGVEQYF; CDR3nt: TGTGCCAGCAGTTACTTACTTCTAGCGGGAGTCGAGCAGTACTTC
abundance: -; v_gene: TRBV30; j_gene: TRBJ1-6; d_gene: TRBD1; CDR3aa: CASPVGTGNSPLHF; CDR3nt: TGTGCCTCACCGGTCGGGACAGGGAATTCACCCCTCCACTTT
abundance: -; v_gene: TRBV10-1; j_gene: TRBJ2-2; d_gene: TRBD2; CDR3aa: CASSEQGTSGNTGELFF; CDR3nt: TGCGCCAGCAGTGAGCAGGGGACTAGCGGGAACACCGGGGAGCTGTTTTTT
abundance: -; v_gene: TRBV5-1; j_gene: TRBJ2-1; d_gene: -; CDR3aa: CASSLGPNNEQFF; CDR3nt: TGCGCCAGCAGCTTGGGGCCGAACAATGAGCAGTTCTTC
abundance: -; v_gene: TRBV28; j_gene: TRBJ1-2; d_gene: -; CDR3aa: CASSPDRNLNYGYTF; CDR3nt: TGTGCCAGCAGTCCTGACAGGAACCTTAACTATGGCTACACCTTC
abundance: few; v_gene: TRBV28; j_gene: TRBJ1-2; d_gene: -; CDR3aa: CASNPSSGGGEYYTF; CDR3nt: TGTGCCAGCAATCCGAGTTCGGGGGGTGGGGAATACTACACCTTC
abundance: few; v_gene: TRBV4-2; j_gene: TRBJ2-1; d_gene: TRBD2; CDR3aa: CASSHYDSGGTYNEQFF; CDR3nt: TGTGCCAGCAGCCATTATGACAGCGGGGGCACGTACAATGAGCAGTTCTTC
abundance: -; v_gene: TRBV5-1; j_gene: TRBJ1-1; d_gene: -; CDR3aa: CASSLGEDTEAFF; CDR3nt: TGCGCCAGCAGCTTGGGGGAGGACACTGAAGCTTTCTTT
abundance: -; v_gene: TRBV29-1; j_gene: TRBJ2-7; d_gene: -; CDR3aa: CSATQNEQYF; CDR3nt: TGCAGCGCCACACAGAACGAGCAGTACTTC
abundance: -; v_gene: TRBV9; j_gene: TRBJ1-1; d_gene: -; CDR3aa: CASSAKNTEAFF; CDR3nt: TGTGCCAGCAGCGCTAAGAACACTGAAGCTTTCTTT
abundance: -; v_gene: TRBV4-2; j_gene: TRBJ2-1; d_gene: TRBD2; CDR3aa: CASSLHGGLDYNEQFF; CDR3nt: TGTGCCAGCAGCCTCCACGGAGGACTAGATTACAATGAGCAGTTCTTC
abundance: -; v_gene: TRBV28; j_gene: TRBJ1-5; d_gene: TRBD1; CDR3aa: CASSFDRGYQPQHF; CDR3nt: TGTGCCAGCAGTTTCGACAGGGGATATCAGCCCCAGCATTTT
abundance: -; v_gene: TRBV11-2; j_gene: TRBJ1-3; d_gene: -; CDR3aa: CASSPWPGTGNTIYF; CDR3nt: TGTGCCAGCAGTCCCTGGCCCGGGACTGGAAACACCATATATTTT
abundance: -; v_gene: TRBV28; j_gene: TRBJ2-3; d_gene: TRBD1; CDR3aa: CASSLVGQAYLHTDTQYF; CDR3nt: TGTGCCAGCAGCCTAGTGGGACAGGCCTACCTACACACAGATACGCAGTATTTT
abundance: -; v_gene: TRBV30; j_gene: TRBJ2-6; d_gene: -; CDR3aa: CAWSASGQSGANVLTF; CDR3nt: TGTGCCTGGAGTGCCTCCGGACAGTCCGGGGCCAACGTCCTGACTTTC
abundance: -; v_gene: TRBV5-4; j_gene: TRBJ1-2; d_gene: -; CDR3aa: CASSSTQSGDGYTF; CDR3nt: TGTGCCAGCAGCTCAACACAATCAGGGGATGGCTACACCTTC
abundance: -; v_gene: TRBV7-2; j_gene: TRBJ2-7; d_gene: -; CDR3aa: CASSLQGGTYEQYF; CDR3nt: TGTGCCAGCAGCCTACAGGGTGGGACCTACGAGCAGTACTTC
abundance: -; v_gene: TRBV27; j_gene: TRBJ1-2; d_gene: TRBD1; CDR3aa: CASSSQGAHYGYTF; CDR3nt: TGTGCCAGCAGTTCCCAGGGGGCTCACTATGGCTACACCTTC
abundance: -; v_gene: TRBV5-8; j_gene: TRBJ1-3; d_gene: -; CDR3aa: CASSLGQGTGNTIYF; CDR3nt: TGTGCCAGCAGCTTGGGGCAGGGGACTGGAAACACCATATATTTT
abundance: -; v_gene: TRBV28; j_gene: TRBJ2-3; d_gene: TRBD1; CDR3aa: CASCPGTGGTDTQYF; CDR3nt: TGTGCCAGCTGTCCGGGGACAGGGGGCACAGATACGCAGTATTTT
abundance: -; v_gene: TRBV5-1; j_gene: TRBJ2-7; d_gene: -; CDR3aa: CASSFPPTVAGWSYEQYF; CDR3nt: TGCGCCAGCAGCTTTCCCCCGACCGTAGCCGGGTGGTCCTACGAGCAGTACTTC
abundance: -; v_gene: TRBV29-1; j_gene: TRBJ1-4; d_gene: -; CDR3aa: CSECRGPPAYEKLFF; CDR3nt: TGCAGCGAGTGCAGGGGACCCCCCGCTTATGAAAAACTGTTTTTT